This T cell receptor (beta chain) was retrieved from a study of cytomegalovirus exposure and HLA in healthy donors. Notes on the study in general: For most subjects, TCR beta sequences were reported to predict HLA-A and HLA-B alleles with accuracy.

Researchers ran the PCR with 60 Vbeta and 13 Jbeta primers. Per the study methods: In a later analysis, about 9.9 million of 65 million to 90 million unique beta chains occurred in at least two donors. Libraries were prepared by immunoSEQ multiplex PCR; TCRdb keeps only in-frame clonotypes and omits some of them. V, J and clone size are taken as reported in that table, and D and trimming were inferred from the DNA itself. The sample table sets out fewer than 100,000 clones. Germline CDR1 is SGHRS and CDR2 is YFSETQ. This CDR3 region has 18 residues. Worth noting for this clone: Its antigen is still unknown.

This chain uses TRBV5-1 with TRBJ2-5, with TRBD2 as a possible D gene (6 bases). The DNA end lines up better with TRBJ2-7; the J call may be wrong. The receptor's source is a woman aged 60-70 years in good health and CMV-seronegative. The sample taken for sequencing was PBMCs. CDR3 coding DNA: TGCGCCAGCAGCTTGGAACTCGCGCAGCGGGCGAGCTCCTACGAGCAGTACTTC. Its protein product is CASSLELAQRASSYEQYF.